Each of the 28 T cell receptor beta chains below was sequenced from the same sample in a study of Graves' ophthalmopathy and Graves' hyperthyroidism. Amplified material comprised TCR beta CDR3 regions derived from RNA transcripts. The first round was an RT-PCR with HTBI primers, and the second round was a multiplex PCR. TCRdb independently ran MiXCR on the multiplex PCR reads; one entry per CDR3 protein. This table has about half a million distinct CDR3 sequences, around an eighth appearing once. The sample consisted of blood. Receptors were obtained from a young woman with Graves' ophthalmopathy.

At least ten counts were recorded for this clonotype. This rearrangement joins TRBV2 to TRBJ1-6; D unresolved. CDR3 length: 16 residues. Per the germline V gene, CDR1 is SNHLY and CDR2 is FYNNEI. V gave up 4 bases and J gave up 6 bases, with 16 bases separating them. The CDR3 bases are TGTGCCAGCAGTGGGTCCCAGGAGTATAGTAATTCACCCCTCCACTTT. Residues: CASSGSQEYSNSPLHF.

This clonotype has a count of ten or more. This chain uses TRBV6-1 with TRBJ1-2, with a weak D call TRBD1 (6 bases). The germline CDR1 and CDR2 sequences are MNHNS and SASEGT. The CDR3 runs to 15 residues. Trimming pared 5 bases from V and 4 bases from J, leaving 17 bases between. In DNA, the CDR3 is TGTGCCAGCAGTCGGTCTTTCGGGGACATCTATGGCTACACCTTC. This sequence encodes CASSRSFGDIYGYTF.

Ten or more counts support this clonotype. The chain recombines TRBV3-1 with TRBJ1-5; D remains ambiguous. The V gene lost 2 bases and the J gene lost 7 bases, with 9 bases spanning the gap. The V gene's germline CDR1 is LGHDT and CDR2 YNNKEL (reference sequence). CDR3 length: 13 amino acids. The CDR3 DNA follows: TGTGCCAGCAGCCAACGGGGTCGACAGCCCCAGCATTTT. It specifies CASSQRGRQPQHF. Variable domain in full (rest from reference TRBV3-1 and TRBJ1-5): DTAVSQTPKYLVTQMGNDKSIKCEQNLGHDTMYWYKQDSKKFLKIMFSYNNKELIINETVPNRFSPKSPDKAHLNLHINSLELGDSAVYFCASSQRGRQPQHFGDGTRLSIL.

This clonotype was found many times. V gene TRBV5-1 combines with J gene TRBJ2-5, with unresolved D. CDR1 is SGHRS and CDR2 is YFSETQ in the germline V gene. This CDR3 is built from 12 residues. V lost 4 bases, J lost 2 bases, and 6 bases lay in between. CDR3 sequence: CASSADQETQYF. The CDR3 DNA is TGCGCCAGCAGCGCAGATCAAGAGACCCAGTACTTC.

In this sample, this clonotype turned up many times. This rearrangement joins TRBV28 to TRBJ2-4; 9 bases match TRBD2. Trimming took 6 bases from V and 3 from J; bases not matched to a gene: 12. This CDR3 has 17 amino acids. CDR1 and CDR2 from the germline V gene are MDHEN and SYDVKM. As DNA, the CDR3 is TGTGCCAGCAGCCTACGTCCTAGCGGGAATGTCAAAAACATTCAGTACTTC. Protein: CASSLRPSGNVKNIQYF.

The chain carries TRBV30 and TRBJ1-1; TRBD1 is a possible D gene (6 bases). Trimming removed 2 bases at V and 5 bases at J, with 12 bases between. CDR3 length: 13 amino acids. Per germline, CDR1 GTSNPN and CDR2 SVGIG (reference sequence). CDR3 sequence: CAWSKARGTEAFF. In DNA form, the CDR3 reads TGTGCCTGGAGTAAGGCCAGGGGTACTGAAGCTTTCTTT. The entire variable domain, with the rest obtained from reference TRBV30 and TRBJ1-1, is as follows: SQTIHQWPATLVQPVGSPLSLECTVEGTSNPNLYWYRQAAGRGLQLLFYSVGIGQISSEVPQNLSASRPQDRQFILSSKKLLLSDSGFYLCAWSKARGTEAFFGQGTRLTVV.

This clonotype was recorded at least ten times. This chain links TRBV19 with TRBJ1-2, with D tentatively TRBD1 (6 bases). Looked up from germline, CDR1 is LNHDA and CDR2 is SQIVND (reference sequence). The CDR3 length is 14 residues. The V end lost 4 bases, the J end lost 7 bases, and 16 bases lay between the germline ends. CDR3 DNA sequence: TGTGCCAGTAGTACCAACAGGGTACAGAGTGGCTACACCTTC. It yields the protein CASSTNRVQSGYTF.

Ten or more counts support this clonotype. This chain links TRBV12-3 or TRBV12-4 with TRBJ2-7, with 10 bases lining up with TRBD2. This CDR3 is 15 amino acids long. Trimming took 7 bases from V and 6 from J; bases not matched to a gene: 12. CDR3 nucleotide sequence: TGTGCCAGCACCAAAAGAGTGCTAGCGGGAGTCGAGCAGTACTTC. It specifies CASTKRVLAGVEQYF.

This clonotype has a single count. A clone one base away is much larger, so this may be a read error. The chain links TRBV29-1 to TRBJ1-6, with 10 bases that match TRBD1. Germline V gene data show CDR1 as SQVTM and CDR2 as ANQGSEA. The CDR3 is 13 amino acids. In DNA, the CDR3 is TGCATCGTCCTGACAGGGGGCGATTCACCCCTCCACTTT. It specifies CIVLTGGDSPLHF. Drawing the rest from reference TRBV29-1 and TRBJ1-6, the complete variable domain is SAVISQKPSRDICQRGTSLTIQCQVDSQVTMMFWYRQQPGQSLTLIATANQGSEATYESGFVIDKFPISRPNLTFSTLTVSNMSPEDSSIYLCIVLTGGDSPLHFGNGTRLTVT.

This clonotype was detected ten times or more. The chain uses TRBV15 and TRBJ2-7, with TRBD1 matching over 8 bases. V dropped 0 bases and J dropped 3; count of bases not matched to a gene: 7. This CDR3 has 16 residues. Germline V gene lookup returns CDR1 LNHNV and CDR2 YYDKDF (reference sequence). CDR3 sequence reads: CATSRESGTGGYEQYF. The CDR3, as DNA: TGTGCCACCAGCAGAGAGTCCGGGACAGGCGGCTACGAGCAGTACTTC.

This clonotype occurred a few times. The chain employs TRBV5-1 and TRBJ1-1; maybe TRBD1 (6 bases). Deletions cut 2 bases from V and 7 bases from J, with 18 bases between. CDR1 is SGHRS and CDR2 is YFSETQ in the germline V gene. The CDR3 extends over 15 amino acids. The CDR3 is CASSLWDPQQGEAFF. In DNA form, the CDR3 reads TGCGCCAGCAGCTTATGGGACCCGCAACAGGGTGAAGCTTTCTTT.

This clonotype was counted many times. This chain links TRBV27 with TRBJ2-7, with 10 bases fitting TRBD1. Germline lookup yields CDR1 MNHEY and CDR2 SMNVEV (reference sequence). The CDR3 runs 15 residues. Trimming removed 2 bases from V and 6 bases from J; junction bases left unmatched: 7. CDR3 region: CASSLGTGALSEQYF. The CDR3 coding sequence is TGTGCCAGCAGTTTAGGGACAGGGGCTCTTAGCGAGCAGTACTTC.

This clonotype has ten or more counts. The rearrangement links TRBV28 to TRBJ1-6, with D uncertain. This CDR3 contains 14 residues. V was trimmed by 4 bases and J by 7 bases, leaving 11 bases between them. Germline CDR1 and CDR2: MDHEN and SYDVKM. In DNA, the CDR3 is TGTGCCAGCAGTTGGGTGCTAAAGAATTCACCCCTCCACTTT. Its translation is CASSWVLKNSPLHF.

This clonotype showed up many times. The gene calls are TRBV12-3 or TRBV12-4 and TRBJ2-5; 7 positions agree with TRBD2. J was trimmed by 6 bases and V by 0 bases; bases with no gene match: 4. The CDR3 is made up of 14 amino acids. CDR3 sequence (DNA): TGTGCCAGCAGTTTAGCGGGAGGGCCGAAGACCCAGTACTTC. This sequence encodes CASSLAGGPKTQYF.

Ten or more counts support this clonotype. J is TRBJ1-1 and V is TRBV10-3; no reliable D call. Trimming took off 8 bases at V and 5 bases at J, with 15 bases between the two ends. Looked up from germline, CDR1 is ENHRY and CDR2 is SYGVKD. This CDR3 spans 13 amino acids. The CDR3 DNA is TGTGCCATCGGAACGGGGTTGGGGACTGAAGCTTTCTTT. It is translated as CAIGTGLGTEAFF.

This clonotype was seen ten or more times. In DNA form, the CDR3 reads TGTGCTAGCGGAGGAGGCCCCCAAGAGACCCAGTACTTC. Its translation is CASGGGPQETQYF. The V call is TRBV7-7, the J call TRBJ2-5; the D gene is possibly TRBD2 (6 bases). CDR1 is SSHAT, CDR2 FNYEAQ, per germline (reference sequence). The CDR3 has 13 residues.

The sample holds many counts of this clonotype. This rearrangement joins TRBV6-1 to TRBJ1-1, with 7 bases lining up with TRBD1. Per germline, CDR1 MNHNS and CDR2 SASEGT. With 8 bases clipped from V and 4 bases from J, the junction kept 7 bases outside the gene matches. This CDR3 comprises 13 residues. Here the CDR3 DNA reads TGTGCCAGCGAAAGGGACAGTTTCACTGAAGCTTTCTTT. Amino acids: CASERDSFTEAFF.

This clonotype has a handful of counts. The CDR3 DNA reads as TGTGCCTGGTTCTCGCGCAGGGTGCCGAACACTGAAGCTTTCTTT. Translated: CAWFSRRVPNTEAFF. V usage is TRBV30 and J usage is TRBJ1-1; maybe TRBD1 (5 bases). The germline CDR1 and CDR2 sequences are GTSNPN and SVGIG (reference sequence). The CDR3 is 15 amino acids. The ends were cut back, 5 bases at V and 1 base at J, with 17 bases in the middle.

The chain employs TRBV6-2 or TRBV6-3 and TRBJ2-7; weak D call: TRBD2 (6 bases). CDR1 MNHEY and CDR2 SVGEGT come from the germline V gene. The CDR3 has 15 residues. V was cut by 6 bases and J by 4 bases, with 19 bases left in between. DNA of the CDR3: TGTGCCAGCAGGCCGAGCTCTAGCGATATTTACGAGCAGTACTTC. Translated: CASRPSSSDIYEQYF.

Regarding this clonotype: With a much larger clone just one base away, this may be a read error. The chain links TRBV20-1 to TRBJ2-7; TRBD1 agrees at 7 bases. This CDR3 spans 11 amino acids. V shed 7 bases and J 6 bases; nucleotides not matched to a gene: 6. Germline CDR1 reads DFQATT; CDR2 reads SNEGSKA (reference sequence). The CDR3 DNA reads TGCAGTGTTATGACAGGGATCGAGCAGTACTTC. Protein: CSVMTGIEQYF.

This clonotype was seen at least ten times. The chain is built from TRBV30 and TRBJ1-2; possible D gene TRBD1, 5 bases. V was cut by 0 bases and J by 7 bases, with 12 bases left in between. The CDR3 contains 13 residues. Germline CDR1 and CDR2: GTSNPN and SVGIG (reference sequence). CDR3 DNA: TGTGCCTGGAGTGTAACCAGGGACGGTGGCTACACCTTC. Translation gives CAWSVTRDGGYTF.

The table lists this clonotype with a few counts. The chain is built from TRBV12-3 or TRBV12-4 and TRBJ1-2; tentative D call: TRBD1 (5 bases). V shed 6 bases and J shed 8 bases, with 22 bases lying between them. The CDR3 is made up of 15 amino acids. CDR3 amino acids: CASSPSTARGKGYTF. The CDR3 bases are TGTGCCAGCAGCCCGAGTACGGCCCGGGGCAAAGGCTACACCTTC.

The rearrangement joins TRBV5-1 to TRBJ2-5, with a possible D match to TRBD2 (6 bases). Trimming pared 4 bases from V and 4 bases from J, leaving 11 bases between. The CDR3 totals 13 residues. Germline CDR1 SGHRS, CDR2 YFSETQ. The chain's CDR3 is CASSALGGETQYF. Here the CDR3 DNA reads TGCGCCAGCAGCGCCCTGGGGGGAGAGACCCAGTACTTC.

This rearrangement joins TRBV18 to TRBJ1-1; 10 nucleotides align to TRBD1. CDR1 and CDR2 (germline): KGHSH, LQKENI. The CDR3 runs 15 residues. The junction had 7 bases not matched to a gene; V was cut back by 6 bases and J by 3 bases. Written as DNA, the CDR3 is TGTGCCAGCTCCCGAGACAGGGGGCAGGACACTGAAGCTTTCTTT. Residues: CASSRDRGQDTEAFF. Variable domain in full (rest from reference TRBV18 and TRBJ1-1): NAGVMQNPRHLVRRRGQEARLRCSPMKGHSHVYWYRQLPEEGLKFMVYLQKENIIDESGMPKERFSAEFPKEGPSILRIQQVVRGDSAAYFCASSRDRGQDTEAFFGQGTRLTVV.

This clonotype was seen many times. The V gene is TRBV6-1, the J gene TRBJ1-1; D uncertain. This CDR3 has 15 residues. The germline gives CDR1 MNHNS, CDR2 SASEGT. The V end lost 1 base, the J end lost 0 bases, and 9 bases lay between the germline ends. The CDR3 reads CASSEVGLLNTEAFF. Here the CDR3 DNA reads TGTGCCAGCAGTGAAGTAGGCCTCCTGAACACTGAAGCTTTCTTT.

This clonotype was detected ten times or more. The chain employs TRBV19 and TRBJ1-5, with D unclear. This CDR3 is built from 14 residues. In germline, CDR1 is LNHDA, CDR2 SQIVND (reference sequence). The V end lost 7 bases, the J end lost 3 bases, and 13 bases lay between the germline ends. CDR3 loop: CASTNNRDNQPQHF. Written as DNA, the CDR3 is TGTGCCAGTACGAATAATAGGGACAATCAGCCCCAGCATTTT.

This clonotype showed up many times. J is TRBJ1-6 and V is TRBV6-1; 7 bases agree with TRBD1. The CDR3 loop spans 15 amino acids. V was clipped by 6 bases and J by 4 bases; unmatched bases: 6. Germline CDR1 reads MNHNS; CDR2 reads SASEGT. The CDR3 loop reads CASRMGQSYNSPLHF. CDR3 bases: TGTGCCAGCAGGATGGGACAGAGTTATAATTCACCCCTCCACTTT.

This clonotype was seen repeatedly, ten times or more. V is TRBV27 and J is TRBJ1-2; D remains unclear. The CDR3 loop spans 13 amino acids. Per the germline V gene, CDR1 is MNHEY and CDR2 is SMNVEV (reference sequence). Trimming stripped 0 bases from V and 6 bases from J, with 8 bases between. CDR3 in amino acids: CASSLSLGNGYTF. The CDR3 DNA reads as TGTGCCAGCAGTTTATCTCTAGGGAATGGCTACACCTTC.